Given below is one T cell receptor (beta chain) in context. The antigen is not known. These data originate in a study of cytomegalovirus exposure and HLA in healthy donors. Notes on the study in general: With later analysis, a missense DCLRE1C variant became linked to TCR beta V- and J-gene trimming. CMV serostatus was the sole immune exposure information available. An analysis that was carried out later associated 15,000 to 20,000 TCR beta sequences with HLA alleles at 0.05 false discovery rate. Most TCR sequences were uncommon, yet certain public TCRs appeared in many donors.

Germline CDR1 MGHRA, CDR2 YSYEKL. The CDR3 is 16 residues long. With 4 bases clipped from V and 3 bases from J, the junction kept 9 bases outside the gene matches. A multiplex PCR was run with 60 Vbeta primers and 13 Jbeta primers. Profiled with immunoSEQ multiplex PCR; TCRdb holds only in-frame clones, not every one. The sample lists under 200,000 clones, approximately 82% occurring once. Sequenced sample: PBMCs. The TCR originated in a male donor in good health and CMV-seronegative. The rearrangement uses TRBV4-1 and TRBJ1-5; TRBD1 aligns across 7 bases. The chain's CDR3 is CASSLRQGIYNQPQHF. CDR3 coding DNA: TGCGCCAGCAGCCTTAGACAGGGAATATACAATCAGCCCCAGCATTTT.